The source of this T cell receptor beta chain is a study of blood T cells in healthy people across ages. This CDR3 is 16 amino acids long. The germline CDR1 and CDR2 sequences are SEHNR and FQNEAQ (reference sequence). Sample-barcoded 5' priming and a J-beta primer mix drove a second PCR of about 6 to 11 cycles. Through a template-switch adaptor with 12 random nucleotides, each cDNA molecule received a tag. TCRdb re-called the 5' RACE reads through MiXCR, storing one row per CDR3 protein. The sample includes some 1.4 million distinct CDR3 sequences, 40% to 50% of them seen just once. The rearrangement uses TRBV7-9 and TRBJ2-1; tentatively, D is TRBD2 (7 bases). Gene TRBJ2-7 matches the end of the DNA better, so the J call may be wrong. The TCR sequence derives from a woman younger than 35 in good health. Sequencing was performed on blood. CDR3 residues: CASSLEGGTRTDEQYF. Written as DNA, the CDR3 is TGTGCCAGCAGCTTAGAGGGGGGGACAAGGACAGACGAGCAGTACTTC.